This T cell receptor beta chain was sequenced for a study of blood T cell repertoires in COVID-19. The CDR3 is 16 amino acids. Trimming took 0 bases from V and 4 from J; bases not matched to a gene: 5. Looked up from germline, CDR1 is SGDLS and CDR2 is YYNGEE. Study processing details: Amplified reference gene primers provided the basis for estimating nucleated cell counts. Using immunoSEQ multiplex PCR, the repertoire was profiled, and TCRdb retains in-frame clones only, with some absent. The DNA gave D and trimming, while V, J and clone size come from that table. The sample contains 60,000 to 70,000 clones, 85% to 90% of which appear only once. Clinical histories supplied by participants themselves formed the basis of cohort assignment.

The sample taken for sequencing was PBMCs or T cells enriched from blood (not recorded which). This chain connects TRBV9 to TRBJ2-1; 9 bases align to TRBD2. The receptor's source is a woman between 40 and 55 years old who had recovered from COVID-19. The CDR3 DNA reads TGTGCCAGCAGCGTAGGTGGTAGCGGGGGATACAATGAGCAGTTCTTC. Protein: CASSVGGSGGYNEQFF.